This note documents a single TCR beta chain sequence. The data derive from a study of T cell changes during pregnancy in multiple sclerosis. The table came from immunoSEQ multiplex PCR; TCRdb's copy has only in-frame clones and leaves some out. Of about 52,000 clones in the sample, about 92% were seen once. J lost 7 bases, V lost 4 bases, and 11 bases had no gene match. CDR3 length: 15 residues. Germline V CDR1 and CDR2: MNHNY, SVGAGI (reference sequence). The material was CD4+ T cells from peripheral blood mononuclear cells, obtained before pregnancy. The chain carries TRBV6-6 and TRBJ1-1; 8 bases line up with TRBD1. The TCR sequence derives from a female donor with multiple sclerosis, enrolled in a pregnancy study. This chain's CDR3 is CASSSHTGTGREAFF. For the CDR3, the DNA is TGTGCCAGCAGTTCGCACACCGGGACAGGCCGTGAAGCTTTCTTT.